The rows below give T cell receptor beta chains drawn from one sample of a study of blood T cell repertoires in COVID-19. The method was immunoSEQ multiplex PCR; TCRdb's version includes in-frame clones alone and lacks a portion of them. The sample includes under 55,000 clones, roughly nine tenths of them seen just once. Sequencing used peripheral blood. Receptors were obtained from a man between 40 and 49 years old with active COVID-19. Each CDR3 is given with its conserved first and last residue. Each record gives: J gene, V gene, clone size, D gene, CDR3 protein, CDR3 DNA. The D gene is left open where the match is weak. Size values are once, few and many counts, or a class for expanded clones, and some rows have none.

>TRBJ1-5|TRBV5-8|.|.
CATARGWDQPQHF
TGTGCCACGGCTAGGGGATGGGATCAGCCCCAGCATTTT
>TRBJ1-5|TRBV6-5|.|.
CASSYSSRARQPQHF
TGTGCCAGCAGTTACTCGAGCAGGGCTAGGCAGCCCCAGCATTTT
>TRBJ1-1|TRBV28|.|.
CASSLQGSVGTEAFF
TGTGCCAGCAGTTTACAGGGTAGTGTCGGCACTGAAGCTTTCTTT
>TRBJ2-7|TRBV10-3|.|TRBD1
CAITNKGTGGSYEQYF
TGTGCCATCACCAATAAAGGGACAGGGGGATCCTACGAGCAGTACTTC
>TRBJ1-3|TRBV19|.|.
CASSRSWTAGDTIYF
TGTGCCAGTAGTAGAAGTTGGACTGCCGGAGACACCATATATTTT
>TRBJ2-3|TRBV29-1|.|TRBD2
CSVGASGSRTDTQYF
TGCAGCGTCGGGGCGAGCGGGAGTCGGACAGATACGCAGTATTTT
>TRBJ2-1|TRBV28|.|.
CASSLFPEETYNEQFF
TGTGCCAGCAGTTTATTCCCGGAGGAAACCTACAATGAGCAGTTCTTC
>TRBJ1-1|TRBV24-1|once|TRBD1
CAPRGGDEAFF
TGTGCCCCCAGAGGGGGCGATGAAGCTTTCTTT
>TRBJ1-5|TRBV28|.|.
CASSFPWVRGRGQPQHF
TGTGCCAGCAGTTTCCCATGGGTCCGGGGGAGGGGTCAGCCCCAGCATTTT
>TRBJ2-7|TRBV2|.|TRBD1
CASNDRDRGDYEQYF
TGTGCCAGCAACGACCGGGACAGGGGAGACTACGAGCAGTACTTC
>TRBJ1-6|TRBV6-5|.|TRBD1
CASSPGQAGSPLHF
TGTGCCAGCAGCCCAGGACAGGCCGGATCACCCCTCCACTTT
>TRBJ1-2|TRBV5-4|.|TRBD1
CASSFRGGGDGYTF
TGTGCCAGCAGCTTTAGAGGGGGCGGGGATGGCTACACCTTC
>TRBJ2-5|TRBV11-1|.|TRBD1
CASSPGGQGAETQYF
TGTGCCAGCAGCCCCGGGGGACAGGGGGCCGAGACCCAGTACTTC
>TRBJ1-1|TRBV2|once|TRBD1
CARTGGADNTEAFF
TGTGCCAGAACAGGGGGCGCGGATAACACTGAAGCTTTCTTT
>TRBJ2-7|TRBV5-1|.|TRBD2
CASSTGTSGNYEQYF
TGCGCCAGCAGCACAGGGACTAGCGGGAACTACGAGCAGTACTTC
>TRBJ2-1|TRBV2|.|.
CASNPDYNEQFF
TGTGCCAGCAACCCAGACTACAATGAGCAGTTCTTC
>TRBJ2-3|TRBV4-2|.|.
CASSQEQADTQYF
TGTGCCAGCAGCCAAGAGCAAGCCGATACGCAGTATTTT
>TRBJ2-7|TRBV11-2|.|.
CASSLGNGYEQYF
TGTGCCAGCAGCTTAGGTAACGGCTACGAGCAGTACTTC
>TRBJ1-2|TRBV28|.|TRBD1
CASTLRGQGLGGYTF
TGTGCCAGCACCCTAAGGGGACAGGGGTTAGGTGGCTACACCTTC
>TRBJ2-7|TRBV12-3/TRBV12-4|.|.
CASSTDNIEQYF
TGTGCCAGCAGTACCGACAATATAGAGCAGTACTTC
>TRBJ2-2|TRBV11-3|.|.
CASSFLATGELFF
TGTGCCAGCAGCTTTCTAGCAACCGGGGAGCTGTTTTTT
>TRBJ1-2|TRBV9|.|.
CASSPSGGPEGYTF
TGTGCCAGCAGCCCGAGCGGGGGTCCTGAGGGCTACACCTTC
>TRBJ2-1|TRBV27|medium-sized|.
CASSSGILPNNEQFF
TGTGCCAGCAGTTCAGGGATATTACCGAACAATGAGCAGTTCTTC
>TRBJ2-7|TRBV27|.|.
CASSLSSEPYEQYF
TGTGCCAGCAGTTTATCTAGCGAACCCTACGAGCAGTACTTC
>TRBJ1-4|TRBV7-9|.|TRBD1
CASSFSITGAGEKLFF
TGTGCCAGCAGCTTTAGTATCACAGGGGCCGGGGAAAAACTGTTTTTT
>TRBJ2-3|TRBV7-2|.|TRBD2
CASSSRSMGLAGVTDTQYF
TGTGCCAGCAGCTCCCGCTCTATGGGACTAGCGGGGGTCACAGATACGCAGTATTTT
>TRBJ2-3|TRBV6-1|.|.
CASSEGRSTDTQYF
TGTGCCAGCAGTGAGGGGAGGAGCACAGATACGCAGTATTTT
>TRBJ2-5|TRBV24-1|.|TRBD2
CATSDFYSGRDQTQYF
TGTGCCACCAGTGATTTCTACTCGGGGAGGGATCAGACCCAGTACTTC
>TRBJ2-3|TRBV28|.|.
CASSLGLRTTDTQYF
TGTGCCAGCAGTTTGGGACTCCGAACCACAGATACGCAGTATTTT
>TRBJ1-5|TRBV24-1|.|TRBD1
CATSGGKGGYSNQPQHF
TGTGCCACCAGTGGGGGAAAAGGGGGCTATAGCAATCAGCCCCAGCATTTT
>TRBJ1-1|TRBV5-1|.|TRBD1
CASSLGRGQSEAFF
TGCGCCAGCAGCTTGGGCAGGGGGCAAAGTGAAGCTTTCTTT
>TRBJ1-3|TRBV3-1/TRBV3-2|.|TRBD1
CASSLRTGPRNTIYF
TGTGCCAGCAGCCTCCGGACAGGGCCAAGGAACACCATATATTTT
>TRBJ2-3|TRBV11-2|.|TRBD2
CASSPQGLAVIGTDTQYF
TGTGCCAGCAGCCCCCAGGGACTAGCGGTCATTGGCACAGATACGCAGTATTTT
>TRBJ2-3|TRBV19|once|TRBD1
CASTNRGTGSSDTQYF
TGTGCCAGTACAAATCGTGGGACAGGCAGTTCAGATACGCAGTATTTT
>TRBJ1-1|TRBV12-3/TRBV12-4|few|.
CASSLLLNTEAFF
TGTGCCAGCAGTTTACTCCTGAACACTGAAGCTTTCTTT
>TRBJ2-3|TRBV9|.|TRBD2
CASSVTSGSSTDTQYF
TGTGCCAGCAGCGTGACTAGCGGGTCTAGCACAGATACGCAGTATTTT
>TRBJ2-7|TRBV18|.|TRBD1
CASSPPGTGQLYEQYF
TGTGCCAGCTCACCACCTGGGACAGGGCAACTCTACGAGCAGTACTTC
>TRBJ1-4|TRBV7-2|.|.
CASSFTGTPNEKLFF
TGTGCCAGCAGCTTTACCGGGACACCAAATGAAAAACTGTTTTTT
>TRBJ2-7|TRBV27|.|TRBD2
CASSLTGASGRFKTF
TGTGCCAGCAGTTTAACTGGGGCTAGCGGACGCTTTAAGACCTTC
>TRBJ1-6|TRBV4-1|.|TRBD1
CASSQADRGNSPLHF
TGCGCCAGCAGCCAAGCGGACAGGGGAAATTCACCCCTCCACTTT
>TRBJ1-2|TRBV6-6|.|.
CASTYTGTPYGYTF
TGTGCCAGCACCTACACGGGGACACCATATGGCTACACCTTC
>TRBJ1-1|TRBV12-5|few|.
CASGWDYSEAFF
TGTGCTAGTGGTTGGGACTATTCTGAAGCTTTCTTT
>TRBJ2-4|TRBV30|.|TRBD1
CAWGTGQNIQYF
TGTGCCTGGGGGACAGGGCAAAACATTCAGTACTTC
>TRBJ2-5|TRBV5-6|.|TRBD1
CASSRGQVQETQYF
TGTGCCAGCAGCCGGGGACAGGTCCAAGAGACCCAGTACTTC
>TRBJ2-1|TRBV10-2|once|TRBD2
CASSPKLAQNEQFF
TGCGCCAGCTCTCCTAAACTAGCGCAAAATGAGCAGTTCTTC
>TRBJ2-4|TRBV14|medium-sized|TRBD2
CASSQDRLAGAGNIQYF
TGTGCCAGCAGCCAAGATCGCCTAGCGGGCGCGGGAAACATTCAGTACTTC
>TRBJ1-4|TRBV2|.|TRBD1
CASIWDRTVFF
TGTGCCAGCATTTGGGACAGAACCGTGTTTTTT
>TRBJ2-1|TRBV5-1|.|.
CASSLVLLWRPYNEQFF
TGCGCCAGCAGCTTGGTTCTTTTGTGGCGGCCCTACAATGAGCAGTTCTTC
>TRBJ1-4|TRBV27|once|.
CASSRTEREKLFF
TGTGCCAGCAGTAGGACAGAACGGGAAAAACTGTTTTTT